These 6 T cell receptor beta chains were all obtained from the same sample, sequenced in a study of blood T cell repertoires in COVID-19. TCRdb's copy holds only in-frame clones and misses some; the assay was immunoSEQ multiplex PCR. The table lists under 200,000 clones, more than 70% of them singletons. Sample: peripheral blood. The origin of the receptors is a man between 18 and 35 years old with active or convalescent COVID-19.

This clone was detected a few times. V usage is TRBV2 and J usage is TRBJ1-2, with TRBD1 identical over 9 bases. V shed 3 bases and J 4 bases; nucleotides not matched to a gene: 6. CDR1 and CDR2 (germline): SNHLY, FYNNEI. The CDR3 is made up of 15 amino acids. The CDR3 coding sequence is TGTGCCAGCAGTGATGAAGGACAGGGGATCTATGGCTACACCTTC. The encoded protein is CASSDEGQGIYGYTF.

The chain joins TRBV5-7 to TRBJ1-5; possibly TRBD1 for D (5 bases). TRBV5-7 is known as an ORF, though its function is uncertain. CDR3 length: 13 residues. V was trimmed by 8 bases and J by 0 bases, leaving 9 bases between them. The CDR3 sequence is CARPTDSNQPQHF. The CDR3 DNA reads as TGTGCCAGACCGACAGATAGCAATCAGCCCCAGCATTTT.

The chain links TRBV5-4 to TRBJ1-2, with 7 bases matching TRBD1. The V gene's germline CDR1 is SGHNT and CDR2 YYREEE (reference sequence). CDR3 length: 16 amino acids. After removal of 4 bases from V and 4 bases from J, the junction contained 13 bases not matched to a gene. CDR3 DNA: TGTGCCAGCAGCCCATCCGGAAGGGGGCGCATCTATGGCTACACCTTC. Protein product: CASSPSGRGRIYGYTF.

This clone has just a few counts. The chain is built from TRBV5-3 and TRBJ2-7; D might be TRBD2 (5 bases). TRBV5-3 is labeled an ORF, and its function is uncertain. The ends were cut back, 3 bases at V and 3 bases at J, with 16 bases in the middle. The CDR3 extends over 15 amino acids. The CDR3 protein is CARSYSPSWRYEQYF. CDR3 nucleotides: TGTGCCAGAAGCTACAGTCCTAGCTGGCGCTACGAGCAGTACTTC.

J is TRBJ2-7 and V is TRBV6-5; 9 bases are shared with TRBD2. The CDR3 is 14 residues long. Per the germline V gene, CDR1 is MNHEY and CDR2 is SVGAGI. After removal of 6 bases from V and 3 bases from J, the junction contained 6 bases not matched to a gene. CDR3 sequence: CASRAPSGDYEQYF. In DNA, the CDR3 is TGTGCCAGCAGAGCCCCTAGCGGGGACTACGAGCAGTACTTC.

In nucleotides, the CDR3 is TGTGCCAGCAGTTACTCGCTAGCGATGGGCACAGATACGCAGTATTTT. This sequence encodes CASSYSLAMGTDTQYF. The rearrangement links TRBV6-2 or TRBV6-3 to TRBJ2-3, with D perhaps matching TRBD2 (6 bases). Germline-derived CDR1 and CDR2 are MNHEY and SVGEGT. This CDR3 is built from 16 residues. V gave up 0 bases and J gave up 1 base, with 11 bases separating them.